In its sample, the clone carrying this T cell receptor beta chain was seen many times. This record comes from a study of CD8 T cells in ankylosing spondylitis. CDR3 length equals 17 residues. V lost 1 base, J lost 5 bases, and 21 bases lay in between. MiXCR, run by TCRdb on the 5' RACE reads, gives a single entry per CDR3 protein. Of 250,000 to 400,000 distinct CDR3 sequences in the sample, 11% were seen once. Sequencing was done on a sample of blood, either unsorted or a sorted T cell fraction (not recorded which). The source is a female donor with ankylosing spondylitis or in good health (not recorded which). The chain carries TRBV12-3 or TRBV12-4 and TRBJ2-7; possibly TRBD2 for D (7 bases). The CDR3 sequence is CASSLEFRGGRKNEQYF. Here the CDR3 DNA reads TGTGCCAGCAGTTTAGAATTTAGGGGGGGGCGAAAAAACGAGCAGTACTTC.